The 27 T cell receptor beta chains reported below all come from one sample, sequenced in a study of cytomegalovirus exposure and HLA in healthy donors. The PCR was carried out with 60 Vbeta primers and 13 Jbeta primers. This table comes from immunoSEQ multiplex PCR, and its TCRdb copy is limited to in-frame clones, with some not included. Found here are 150,000 to 200,000 clones, roughly 82% of them singletons; the top ten hold over 1.5%. Source material: PBMCs. All receptors come from a man aged 35-49 years in good health and CMV-seronegative.

The chain employs TRBV7-6 and TRBJ2-2; D not certain. In germline, CDR1 is SGHVS, CDR2 FNYEAQ. Trimming removed 1 base from V and 2 bases from J, with 8 bases in between. CDR3 length: 15 residues. This CDR3 is CASSLGDPNTGELFF. CDR3 in DNA: TGTGCCAGCAGCTTAGGCGATCCCAACACCGGGGAGCTGTTTTTT.

Details on this clone: At one of its ends the junction is not consistent with the germline gene, which may arise from a read error. The rearrangement links TRBV7-9 to TRBJ1-2; possible D gene TRBD1, 5 bases. Germline V CDR1 and CDR2: SEHNR, FQNEAQ (reference sequence). The CDR3 consists of 13 residues. The CDR3 loop is CASSSGGASDLEF. CDR3 sequence (DNA): TGTGCCAGCAGTTCAGGTGGGGCGTCGGACCTAGAATTC.

The chain combines TRBV5-4 with TRBJ1-1; tentatively, D is TRBD1 (6 bases). V was cut by 6 bases and J by 0 bases, with 15 bases left in between. This CDR3 has 15 amino acids. CDR1 is SGHNT and CDR2 is YYREEE in the germline V gene (reference sequence). This CDR3 reads CASTRQVDMNTEAFF. Written as DNA, the CDR3 is TGTGCCAGCACTAGACAGGTCGACATGAACACTGAAGCTTTCTTT. Using reference TRBV5-4 and TRBJ1-1 for the parts outside the CDR3, the full variable domain is ETGVTQSPTHLIKTRGQQVTLRCSSQSGHNTVSWYQQALGQGPQFIFQYYREEENGRGNFPPRFSGLQFPNYSSELNVNALELDDSALYLCASTRQVDMNTEAFFGQGTRLTVV.

The chain carries TRBV6-6 and TRBJ2-6; D unresolved. The CDR3 contains 16 residues. With 7 bases removed from V and 0 bases from J, the gap between germline ends came to 13 bases. Germline-derived CDR1 and CDR2 are MNHNY and SVGAGI (reference sequence). The CDR3 DNA reads as TGTGCCAGCATCGCCGCGGCCCGCTCTGGGGCCAACGTCCTGACTTTC. Translating it yields CASIAAARSGANVLTF.

This chain joins TRBV14 and TRBJ1-3; D is perhaps TRBD1 (5 bases). The CDR3 runs 14 residues. V lost 4 bases and J lost 0, with 7 bases in between. CDR1 is SGHDN, CDR2 FVKESK, per germline. CDR3 sequence: CASSRQSSGNTIYF. CDR3 coding DNA: TGTGCCAGCAGCCGACAGAGCTCTGGAAACACCATATATTTT. The whole variable domain, filled in from reference TRBV14 and TRBJ1-3, reads EAGVTQFPSHSVIEKGQTVTLRCDPISGHDNLYWYRRVMGKEIKFLLHFVKESKQDESGMPNNRFLAERTGGTYSTLKVQPAELEDSGVYFCASSRQSSGNTIYFGEGSWLTVV.

CDR3 protein: CASITPGRAYGYTF. The CDR3 nucleotides are TGTGCCAGTATTACCCCCGGCAGGGCCTATGGCTACACCTTC. The chain carries TRBV19 and TRBJ1-2, with a weak D call TRBD1 (5 bases). Germline V gene lookup returns CDR1 LNHDA and CDR2 SQIVND (reference sequence). V lost 7 bases and J lost 4, with 16 bases in between. The CDR3 sequence is 14 residues long.

The chain has TRBV6-5 and TRBJ1-4, with 8 positions matching TRBD1. V dropped 3 bases and J dropped 12; count of bases not matched to a gene: 6. Germline CDR1 is MNHEY and CDR2 is SVGAGI. This CDR3 region has 13 residues. The CDR3 DNA reads as TGTGCCAGCAGTTATCGGACAGGGAGGGAACTGTTTTTT. This translates into CASSYRTGRELFF.

The chain couples TRBV7-2 to TRBJ2-4, with 9 positions matching TRBD1. Germline V lookup: CDR1 SGHTA, CDR2 FQGNSA. V trimming: 3 bases; J trimming: 2 bases; junction bases outside the gene matches: 8. The CDR3 extends over 17 amino acids. The CDR3 region has the DNA TGTGCCAGCAGCTTCCCGGGACAGGGCTACTCCAAAAACATTCAGTACTTC. This sequence encodes CASSFPGQGYSKNIQYF.

The V call is TRBV18, the J call TRBJ1-6; 8 positions agree with TRBD1. The V gene end was trimmed by 3 bases and the J gene end by 10 bases; junction bases not matched to a gene: 5. The CDR3 covers 14 residues. The germline CDR1 and CDR2 sequences are KGHSH and LQKENI. CDR3 amino acids: CASSPGQGSSPLHF. Written as DNA, the CDR3 is TGTGCCAGCTCACCCGGACAGGGAAGCTCACCCCTCCACTTT.

This rearrangement joins TRBV21-1 to TRBJ2-7; TRBD1, the table's D call, was not compared with the DNA. TRBV21-1 is recorded as a pseudogene. The CDR3 has 19 amino acids. CDR3: CASSKGGQRGSTRSYEQYF. CDR3 in DNA: TGTGCCAGCAGCAAAGGGGGACAAAGGGGCTCAACCCGCTCCTACGAGCAGTACTTC.

This chain connects TRBV21-1 to TRBJ2-1; no DNA check was done on the table's D call, TRBD2. TRBV21-1 is reported as a pseudogene. The CDR3 covers 16 residues. CDR3 nucleotides: TGTGCCAGCAGCAAAGCTGGACTAGCCTCCTACAATGAGCAGTTCTTC. Its protein product is CASSKAGLASYNEQFF.

This clone was observed a few times. This chain links TRBV7-9 with TRBJ2-2; 11 bases map to TRBD1. Germline values: CDR1 SEHNR, CDR2 FQNEAQ (reference sequence). CDR3 length: 18 residues. Trimming cost V 5 bases and J 0 bases; bases outside gene matches: 8. The CDR3 bases are TGTGCCAGCAGCGTTATTCCGGGACAGGGGGCGAACACCGGGGAGCTGTTTTTT. Its translation: CASSVIPGQGANTGELFF.

The V call is TRBV28, the J call TRBJ1-5, with 7 bases matching TRBD1. Germline V gene sequence: CDR1 MDHEN, CDR2 SYDVKM. The CDR3 totals 14 residues. J lost 11 bases, V lost 7 bases, and 14 bases had no gene match. CDR3 in DNA: TGTGCCAGCACCCCGTCCGGGACAGCACGGACCCAGCATTTT. Translation gives CASTPSGTARTQHF.

V gene TRBV25-1 combines with J gene TRBJ2-3, with a weak D call TRBD1 (6 bases). This CDR3 has 14 amino acids. V shed 4 bases and J shed 5 bases, with 13 bases lying between them. Germline V gene sequence: CDR1 MGHDK, CDR2 SYGVNS. The CDR3 region has the DNA TGTGCCAGCAGTGCCAGGGGTTCATTAGATACGCAGTATTTT. This codes for CASSARGSLDTQYF. Full variable domain (outside the CDR3, taken from reference TRBV25-1 and TRBJ2-3): EADIYQTPRYLVIGTGKKITLECSQTMGHDKMYWYQQDPGMELHLIHYSYGVNSTEKGDLSSESTVSRIRTEHFPLTLESARPSHTSQYLCASSARGSLDTQYFGPGTRLTVL.

The chain recombines TRBV11-3 with TRBJ2-7, with 7 bases aligning to TRBD1. CDR1 and CDR2 from the germline V gene are SGHNT and YENEEA. CDR3 length: 16 amino acids. J lost 5 bases, V lost 3 bases, and 13 bases had no gene match. The chain's CDR3 is CASSFGAGRGIHEQYF. The DNA for the CDR3 is TGTGCCAGCAGCTTTGGTGCCGGCAGGGGGATACACGAGCAGTACTTC.

The chain is built from TRBV20-1 and TRBJ2-5, with no clear D. In germline, CDR1 is DFQATT, CDR2 SNEGSKA (reference sequence). The CDR3 runs to 11 residues. Trimming took 5 bases from V and 4 from J, leaving 8 bases between them. CDR3 protein: CSAPRLETQYF. CDR3 bases: TGCAGTGCTCCGAGGTTAGAGACCCAGTACTTC.

This clone was found a few times. V usage is TRBV7-2 and J usage is TRBJ2-6; D possibly corresponds to TRBD1 (6 bases). V dropped 6 bases and J dropped 4 bases, with 13 bases sitting between them. There are 15 residues in the CDR3. Germline V gene lookup returns CDR1 SGHTA and CDR2 FQGNSA. The CDR3 loop is CASRGNRAGANVLTF. The CDR3 DNA reads as TGTGCCAGCAGGGGAAACAGGGCCGGGGCCAACGTCCTGACTTTC. The full variable domain, completed using reference TRBV7-2 and TRBJ2-6, is GAGVSQSPSNKVTEKGKDVELRCDPISGHTALYWYRQSLGQGLEFLIYFQGNSAPDKSGLPSDRFSAERTGGSVSTLTIQRTQQEDSAVYLCASRGNRAGANVLTFGAGSRLTVL.

The chain links TRBV10-3 to TRBJ1-4; the D gene is possibly TRBD1 (6 bases). Germline V gives CDR1 ENHRY, CDR2 SYGVKD. CDR3 length equals 12 residues. Trimming shortened V by 8 bases and J by 4 bases, and 8 bases separated the two germline ends. The CDR3 DNA reads as TGTGCCATCGGGGGCATTAATGAAAAACTGTTTTTT. It translates to CAIGGINEKLFF.

This chain connects TRBV6-4 to TRBJ2-1, with 11 bases identical to TRBD2. This CDR3 spans 17 amino acids. Germline lookup yields CDR1 MRHNA and CDR2 SNTAGT. The V and J ends lost 4 bases and 10 bases, in that order; junction bases with no gene match: 15. The CDR3 sequence is CASSAGALAGGLGEQFF. For the CDR3, the DNA is TGTGCCAGCAGTGCCGGGGCTCTAGCGGGGGGCCTTGGGGAGCAGTTCTTC.

The chain combines TRBV23-1 with TRBJ2-5, with 8 bases that match TRBD2. TRBV23-1 is flagged as an ORF with uncertain function. The ends lost 4 bases at V and 4 bases at J; junction bases unmatched: 23. The length of the CDR3 is 20 residues. CDR3 loop: CASSRNGEREWGGDLETQYF. The DNA of the CDR3 is TGCGCCAGCAGTCGAAACGGTGAGCGGGAGTGGGGGGGGGATTTAGAGACCCAGTACTTC.

The rearrangement links TRBV9 to TRBJ1-1; D uncertain. The CDR3 contains 17 residues. Germline lookup yields CDR1 SGDLS and CDR2 YYNGEE. The germline V and J ends were trimmed by 0 bases and 5 bases, with 20 bases remaining between them. This CDR3 is CASSVASGTTRGTEAFF. The CDR3 nucleotides are TGTGCCAGCAGCGTAGCTAGCGGAACGACACGCGGGACTGAAGCTTTCTTT.

The CDR3 region is CASSFRQGEGEKLFF. The CDR3 coding sequence is TGTGCCAGCTCCTTCCGACAGGGGGAAGGTGAAAAACTGTTTTTT. This chain joins TRBV7-9 and TRBJ1-4; TRBD1 matches 9 bases. The CDR3 totals 15 residues. From germline, CDR1 is SEHNR and CDR2 FQNEAQ (reference sequence). Trimming took 8 bases from V and 7 from J; bases not matched to a gene: 11.

This clone has a handful of counts. This rearrangement joins TRBV5-1 to TRBJ2-7, with unresolved D. The CDR3 extends over 13 amino acids. Deletions cut 0 bases from V and 2 bases from J, with 6 bases between. The germline gives CDR1 SGHRS, CDR2 YFSETQ. The CDR3: CASSLGPAYEQYF. The CDR3 DNA sequence: TGCGCCAGCAGCTTGGGGCCAGCCTACGAGCAGTACTTC.

The chain has TRBV7-2 and TRBJ2-7; 8 bases are shared with TRBD2. Germline lookup yields CDR1 SGHTA and CDR2 FQGNSA. The CDR3 length is 14 residues. V shed 5 bases, J shed 0 bases, and the junction held 3 bases outside the gene matches. CDR3 coding DNA: TGTGCCAGCAGCCTTAGCGGGGCCTCCTACGAGCAGTACTTC. This codes for CASSLSGASYEQYF.

The V gene is TRBV9, the J gene TRBJ2-1; D gene ambiguous. Germline values: CDR1 SGDLS, CDR2 YYNGEE. The CDR3 covers 15 residues. V was cut by 1 base and J by 5 bases, with 13 bases left in between. For the CDR3, the DNA is TGTGCCAGCAGCGTAATCCCAGACTGGGACAATGAGCAGTTCTTC. Translated: CASSVIPDWDNEQFF.

V usage is TRBV19 and J usage is TRBJ2-2; possibly TRBD1 for D (5 bases). Looked up from germline, CDR1 is LNHDA and CDR2 is SQIVND (reference sequence). V was shortened by 1 base and J by 4 bases, with 10 bases between the two germline ends. The CDR3 spans 15 residues. The CDR3 protein is CASSIGTPFTGELFF. The CDR3, as DNA: TGTGCCAGTAGTATAGGGACACCCTTCACCGGGGAGCTGTTTTTT.

The rearrangement uses TRBV5-1 and TRBJ2-2; TRBD2 matches at 10 bases. The CDR3 runs to 17 residues. V gave up 0 bases and J gave up 7 bases; unmatched junction bases: 9. The germline V gene encodes CDR1 SGHRS and CDR2 YFSETQ. The CDR3 spells CASSLASASGRGGELFF. The CDR3 coding sequence is TGCGCCAGCAGCTTGGCCTCGGCTAGCGGGAGAGGCGGGGAGCTGTTTTTT. The full variable domain, completed using reference TRBV5-1 and TRBJ2-2, is KAGVTQTPRYLIKTRGQQVTLSCSPISGHRSVSWYQQTPGQGLQFLFEYFSETQRNKGNFPGRFSGRQFSNSRSEMNVSTLELGDSALYLCASSLASASGRGGELFFGEGSRLTVL.